These T cell receptor beta chains were read from a single sample in a study of Ad26.COV2.S vaccination and SARS-CoV-2 variants. Measured with immunoSEQ multiplex PCR; TCRdb has only the in-frame clones, and not every one. The table lists about 350,000 clones, 80% to 90% of them singletons. The source material was peripheral blood, sampled in a trial of Ad26.COV2.S vaccine versus placebo. The source of these receptors is a person aged 18 to 65 who received the Ad26.COV2.S COVID-19 vaccine or a placebo. The CDR3 runs from the conserved cysteine through the conserved F or W. Fields, in order: V gene, clone size, J gene, D gene, CDR3 protein, CDR3 DNA. A D gene is named only where the DNA matches it firmly. Rows may omit the clone size; those that give it use once, few, many or a size class.

>TRBV10-2|NA|TRBJ2-7|TRBD1
CASSGTGSYEQYF
TGCGCCAGCAGTGGGACAGGCTCCTACGAGCAGTACTTC
>TRBV10-1|NA|TRBJ1-1|NA
CASSKIRGGTEAFF
TGCGCCAGCAGTAAAATCAGGGGCGGAACTGAAGCTTTCTTT
>TRBV27|NA|TRBJ2-1|NA
CASSWGIYNEQFF
TGTGCCAGCAGTTGGGGCATCTACAATGAGCAGTTCTTC
>TRBV9|NA|TRBJ1-6|NA
CASSVDSRQSLLSSYNSPLHF
TGTGCCAGCAGCGTAGACAGCCGACAGTCCCTACTGAGCTCCTATAATTCACCCCTCCACTTT
>TRBV6-5|NA|TRBJ2-2|NA
CASTRASAGELFF
TGTGCCAGCACCCGGGCCTCGGCCGGGGAGCTGTTTTTT
>TRBV29-1|NA|TRBJ1-1|NA
CSVFSTAGGGTEAFF
TGCAGCGTTTTCTCGACAGCCGGGGGTGGCACTGAAGCTTTCTTT
>TRBV27|NA|TRBJ2-7|TRBD1
CASSLWYGDRSYEQYF
TGTGCCAGCAGTTTATGGTATGGGGACAGGTCATACGAGCAGTACTTC
>TRBV19|NA|TRBJ2-5|TRBD1
CASKDRGGLETQYF
TGTGCCAGTAAGGACAGGGGGGGATTAGAGACCCAGTACTTC
>TRBV7-9|NA|TRBJ1-5|NA
CASSLAHRSNQPQHF
TGTGCCAGCAGCTTAGCGCACAGAAGCAATCAGCCCCAGCATTTT
>TRBV27|NA|TRBJ2-7|TRBD2
CASSFLAQGTSGLQYF
TGTGCCAGCAGTTTCTTGGCCCAAGGGACTAGCGGGCTTCAGTACTTC
>TRBV6-2/TRBV6-3|NA|TRBJ2-5|NA
CASSYVQPGETQYF
TGTGCCAGCAGTTACGTTCAGCCGGGGGAGACCCAGTACTTC
>TRBV2|NA|TRBJ1-1|TRBD1
CADRVDTEAFF
TGTGCCGACAGGGTTGACACTGAAGCTTTCTTT
>TRBV27|NA|TRBJ1-2|NA
CASSFGKKDGYTF
TGTGCCAGCAGCTTCGGGAAGAAGGATGGCTACACCTTC
>TRBV7-8|NA|TRBJ2-1|TRBD2
CASSPPFELAGPYNEQFF
TGTGCCAGCAGCCCGCCCTTCGAGCTAGCGGGACCCTACAATGAGCAGTTCTTC
>TRBV10-3|NA|TRBJ2-7|TRBD2
CAISEGAGGTSGEQYF
TGTGCCATCAGTGAAGGGGCGGGAGGAACGTCGGGGGAGCAGTACTTC
>TRBV4-3|NA|TRBJ2-2|TRBD1
CASSQEGTGGTGELFF
TGCGCCAGCAGCCAAGAGGGGACAGGGGGCACCGGGGAGCTGTTTTTT
>TRBV19|many|TRBJ2-2|NA
CASSIYTGELFF
TGTGCCAGTAGTATATACACCGGGGAGCTGTTTTTT
>TRBV30|NA|TRBJ1-4|TRBD1
CAWSVQGAPTNEKLFF
TGTGCCTGGAGTGTTCAGGGGGCGCCAACTAATGAAAAACTGTTTTTT
>TRBV5-1|NA|TRBJ2-7|NA
CASSLAGGIYEQYF
TGCGCCAGCAGCTTGGCAGGGGGGATCTACGAGCAGTACTTC
>TRBV29-1|NA|TRBJ1-2|NA
CSVAWGGSGYTF
TGCAGCGTTGCATGGGGGGGGAGTGGCTACACCTTC
>TRBV10-3|NA|TRBJ2-3|TRBD1
CAISPSRDRGADTQYF
TGTGCCATCAGTCCTAGCCGGGACAGGGGTGCAGATACGCAGTATTTT
>TRBV28|NA|TRBJ1-4|NA
CASSLGGANEKLFF
TGTGCCAGCAGTTTAGGGGGGGCTAATGAAAAACTGTTTTTT
>TRBV11-3|NA|TRBJ2-7|TRBD1
CASSLGQGLYEQYF
TGTGCCAGCAGCTTGGGACAGGGACTCTACGAGCAGTACTTC
>TRBV18|NA|TRBJ1-2|TRBD1
CASSPPTGGYGYTF
TGTGCCAGCTCCCCTCCGACAGGGGGTTATGGCTACACCTTC
>TRBV3-1/TRBV3-2|NA|TRBJ1-1|NA
CASSQHEVSSEAFF
TGTGCCAGCAGCCAACACGAAGTCTCCTCTGAAGCTTTCTTT
>TRBV15|NA|TRBJ1-1|NA
CATSRGREWTEAFF
TGTGCCACCAGCAGGGGCAGGGAATGGACTGAAGCTTTCTTT
>TRBV5-1|once|TRBJ1-1|NA
CASSRGQAENTEAFF
TGCGCCAGCAGCCGAGGGCAGGCGGAGAACACTGAAGCTTTCTTT
>TRBV4-3|NA|TRBJ1-1|NA
CASSQARGTLAFF
TGCGCCAGCAGCCAAGCCAGGGGCACCCTGGCTTTCTTT
>TRBV7-2|NA|TRBJ2-2|NA
CATGPGHNTGELFF
TGTGCCACGGGGCCGGGGCACAACACCGGGGAGCTGTTTTTT
>TRBV5-4|NA|TRBJ1-6|TRBD1
CASSSGQHNSPLHF
TGTGCCAGCAGCTCGGGACAGCATAATTCACCCCTCCACTTT
>TRBV5-1|NA|TRBJ2-5|NA
CASSFGDIGTQETQYF
TGCGCCAGCAGCTTCGGGGACATCGGGACCCAAGAGACCCAGTACTTC
>TRBV11-2|NA|TRBJ2-7|TRBD1
CASSLTRDRGPYEQYF
TGTGCCAGCAGCTTAACCCGCGACAGGGGGCCCTACGAGCAGTACTTC
>TRBV6-2/TRBV6-3|NA|TRBJ2-7|NA
CASSLGAGTYEEQYF
TGTGCCAGCAGTCTCGGGGCAGGGACCTACGAAGAGCAGTACTTC
>TRBV20-1|NA|TRBJ2-5|NA
CSARQETQYF
TGCAGTGCTAGGCAAGAGACCCAGTACTTC
>TRBV9|NA|TRBJ2-7|NA
CASSVERGQQYF
TGTGCCAGCAGCGTAGAGAGGGGACAGCAGTACTTC
>TRBV7-2|NA|TRBJ2-7|NA
CASSLGGSALYEQYF
TGTGCCAGCAGCTTAGGGGGGTCCGCGCTGTACGAGCAGTACTTC